The present TCR beta chain was sequenced within a study of regulatory T cells in long-lasting Graves disease. This clonotype was detected ten times or more. Its antigen is as yet unknown. The CDR3 runs 15 residues. V dropped 2 bases and J dropped 3; count of bases not matched to a gene: 7. CDR1 is SGHAT, CDR2 FQNNGV, per germline. The time point denotes: newly diagnosed GD, antithyroid drugs for less than 3 months. Making the TCR library involved RNA that had been extracted from PBMCs. Both iRepertoire HTBI primers and Arm-PCR of CDR3 regions were used to build the TCR beta libraries. TCRdb re-called the multiplex PCR reads with MiXCR, one entry per CDR3 protein. In the table there are over 400,000 distinct CDR3 sequences, 11% to 15% of which are singletons. Whole-study results and caveats: Because few samples were included, accuracy may have been lower.

This same sample was also part of a study on T cells in Graves' hyperthyroidism and ophthalmopathy. That source adds: Graves' hyperthyroidism was deemed stable absent ophthalmopathy progression within 18 months. The hyperthyroidism patients had all been newly diagnosed, and their disease duration was under 2 months. Their ages ranged from 18 to 65 years. Primed by the HTBI set, a first-round RT-PCR was run on the TCR CDR3.

The TCR originated in a woman aged 50 to 60 with Graves disease. The sample consisted of peripheral blood mononuclear cells (PBMCs), taken at new diagnosis, from a patient treated with antithyroid drugs. The chain couples TRBV11-2 to TRBJ2-7; 7 bases fit TRBD2. The CDR3, as DNA: TGTGCCAGCAGCTTAAGGTTAGCGGGCTACTACGAGCAGTACTTC. Protein product: CASSLRLAGYYEQYF.